This T cell receptor beta chain was captured by sequencing in a study of blood T cell repertoires in COVID-19. As for the study in general: Italy, Spain and the United States were the sources of the convalescent and acute COVID-19 samples. T cells, B-cell-depleted T cells, or PBMCs provided the cDNA or gDNA that served as material.

In the authors' methods: From reference gene primer amplification, estimates of nucleated cell counts were derived. Sequenced by immunoSEQ multiplex PCR; TCRdb stores in-frame clones only, minus some. The V and J calls and the clone size are those of that table, but D and trimming were determined from the DNA. The sample has about 140,000 clones, over 80% seen once. This TCR was sampled from a woman aged 80 or older with acute or convalescent COVID-19. Sequencing was performed on peripheral blood.

As DNA, the CDR3 is TGTGCCAGCAGCTTGGGACTAGAATCCGGGGAGCTGTTTTTT. Its protein product is CASSLGLESGELFF. This chain connects TRBV5-4 to TRBJ2-2, with D maybe TRBD2 (6 bases). This CDR3 region has 14 residues. Per germline, CDR1 SGHNT and CDR2 YYREEE (reference sequence). V lost 0 bases, J lost 6 bases, and 9 bases lay in between.